The rows below give T cell receptor beta chains drawn from one sample of a study of blood T cell repertoires in COVID-19. Produced via immunoSEQ multiplex PCR; TCRdb's table is partial and in-frame only. The sample contains about 330,000 clones, 80% to 90% of which appear only once. Sequencing was performed on PBMCs or T cells enriched from blood (not recorded which). Receptors originate from a man between 25 and 39 years old who had recovered from COVID-19. CDR3s include the opening cysteine and the closing phenylalanine or tryptophan. A D gene is named only where the DNA matches it firmly. Clone size, where shown, is once, few, many, or a class for clones that have expanded.

CDR3aa: CAWRAPTDRGPSQYF; CDR3nt: TGTGCCTGGAGGGCACCGACGGACAGGGGCCCATCCCAGTACTTC; j_gene: TRBJ2-7; abundance: -; v_gene: TRBV30; d_gene: TRBD1
CDR3aa: CASSVRDTDNEQFF; CDR3nt: TGTGCCAGCAGTGTCCGGGACACCGACAATGAGCAGTTCTTC; j_gene: TRBJ2-1; abundance: -; v_gene: TRBV2; d_gene: -
CDR3aa: CAWSYGQGGNQPQHF; CDR3nt: TGTGCCTGGAGTTATGGACAGGGGGGCAATCAGCCCCAGCATTTT; j_gene: TRBJ1-5; abundance: -; v_gene: TRBV30; d_gene: TRBD1
CDR3aa: CASSLEAFF; CDR3nt: TGTGCCAGCAGTTTAGAGGCTTTCTTT; j_gene: TRBJ1-1; abundance: -; v_gene: TRBV28; d_gene: -
CDR3aa: CASSVGFVGGYNEQFF; CDR3nt: TGTGCCAGCAGCGTAGGTTTTGTAGGAGGGTACAATGAGCAGTTCTTC; j_gene: TRBJ2-1; abundance: -; v_gene: TRBV9; d_gene: -
CDR3aa: CASSPGTGFFAPLHF; CDR3nt: TGTGCCAGCAGCCCCGGGACAGGGTTTTTCGCACCCCTCCACTTT; j_gene: TRBJ1-6; abundance: -; v_gene: TRBV21-1; d_gene: -
CDR3aa: CASSFPTGVSPLHF; CDR3nt: TGTGCCAGCAGCTTCCCCACAGGGGTCTCACCCCTCCACTTT; j_gene: TRBJ1-6; abundance: -; v_gene: TRBV7-9; d_gene: TRBD1
CDR3aa: CASTPQNSYEQYF; CDR3nt: TGTGCCAGCACCCCACAGAACTCCTACGAGCAGTACTTC; j_gene: TRBJ2-7; abundance: -; v_gene: TRBV5-6; d_gene: -
CDR3aa: CASSLPTGVNTGELFF; CDR3nt: TGTGCCAGTAGTCTCCCGACAGGGGTGAACACCGGGGAGCTGTTTTTT; j_gene: TRBJ2-2; abundance: -; v_gene: TRBV19; d_gene: TRBD1
CDR3aa: CASNLPGELSNQPQHF; CDR3nt: TGTGCCAGCAACCTGCCCGGGGAGCTGAGCAATCAGCCCCAGCATTTT; j_gene: TRBJ1-5; abundance: -; v_gene: TRBV28; d_gene: -
CDR3aa: CASSLGRDRGRTEAFF; CDR3nt: TGTGCCAGCAGCTTAGGCAGGGACAGGGGGCGGACTGAAGCTTTCTTT; j_gene: TRBJ1-1; abundance: -; v_gene: TRBV7-9; d_gene: TRBD1
CDR3aa: CASSLKTGEQFF; CDR3nt: TGTGCCAGCAGCTTAAAAACCGGGGAGCAGTTCTTC; j_gene: TRBJ2-1; abundance: -; v_gene: TRBV5-4; d_gene: -
CDR3aa: CASSLVAWNNEQFF; CDR3nt: TGTGCCAGCAGTTTAGTAGCGTGGAACAATGAGCAGTTCTTC; j_gene: TRBJ2-1; abundance: -; v_gene: TRBV27; d_gene: -
CDR3aa: CASSYSGSTGGYTF; CDR3nt: TGTGCCAGCAGTTACTCAGGGAGTACTGGGGGCTACACCTTC; j_gene: TRBJ1-2; abundance: -; v_gene: TRBV6-5; d_gene: -
CDR3aa: CATSRARGLAGPKDTQYF; CDR3nt: TGTGCCACCAGCAGAGCCCGAGGACTAGCGGGTCCAAAAGATACGCAGTATTTT; j_gene: TRBJ2-3; abundance: -; v_gene: TRBV15; d_gene: TRBD2
CDR3aa: CASSLALGLNEKLFF; CDR3nt: TGCGCCAGCAGCTTGGCCTTGGGCTTGAATGAAAAACTGTTTTTT; j_gene: TRBJ1-4; abundance: -; v_gene: TRBV5-1; d_gene: -
CDR3aa: CASSATFTSGEITDTQYF; CDR3nt: TGTGCCAGCAGCGCTACTTTTACTAGCGGGGAGATCACAGATACGCAGTATTTT; j_gene: TRBJ2-3; abundance: once; v_gene: TRBV9; d_gene: TRBD2
CDR3aa: CASSEFSGGQETQYF; CDR3nt: TGTGCCAGCAGTGAATTTAGCGGGGGCCAAGAGACCCAGTACTTC; j_gene: TRBJ2-5; abundance: -; v_gene: TRBV6-1; d_gene: TRBD2
CDR3aa: CASSLSQDYEQYF; CDR3nt: TGTGCCAGCAGTTTATCACAGGACTACGAGCAGTACTTC; j_gene: TRBJ2-7; abundance: -; v_gene: TRBV28; d_gene: -
CDR3aa: CASSASGGPAYEQYF; CDR3nt: TGTGCCAGCAGCGCTAGCGGGGGGCCGGCCTACGAGCAGTACTTC; j_gene: TRBJ2-7; abundance: -; v_gene: TRBV5-4; d_gene: TRBD2
CDR3aa: CATSDLARGSYNEQFF; CDR3nt: TGTGCCACCAGTGATTTGGCCAGGGGCTCCTACAATGAGCAGTTCTTC; j_gene: TRBJ2-1; abundance: -; v_gene: TRBV24-1; d_gene: -
CDR3aa: CASRTTAGDEKLFF; CDR3nt: TGTGCCAGCAGGACGACTGCGGGAGATGAAAAACTGTTTTTT; j_gene: TRBJ1-4; abundance: -; v_gene: TRBV6-5; d_gene: -
CDR3aa: CASSFSSGANVLTF; CDR3nt: TGTGCCAGCAGCTTTAGCTCTGGGGCCAACGTCCTGACTTTC; j_gene: TRBJ2-6; abundance: -; v_gene: TRBV7-9; d_gene: -
CDR3aa: CASSPPYSQNSPLHF; CDR3nt: TGTGCCAGCTCACCACCGTACAGCCAAAATTCACCCCTCCACTTT; j_gene: TRBJ1-6; abundance: -; v_gene: TRBV18; d_gene: -
CDR3aa: CASSPGTGGSNSPLHF; CDR3nt: TGTGCCAGCAGCCCGGGGACAGGGGGTTCGAATTCACCCCTCCACTTT; j_gene: TRBJ1-6; abundance: -; v_gene: TRBV13; d_gene: TRBD1
CDR3aa: CASSPEGEGTYEQYF; CDR3nt: TGTGCCAGCAGCCCCGAGGGGGAAGGGACCTACGAGCAGTACTTC; j_gene: TRBJ2-7; abundance: once; v_gene: TRBV13; d_gene: -
CDR3aa: CASSLEGFLVTGELFF; CDR3nt: TGCGCCAGCAGCTTGGAGGGGTTTCTAGTCACCGGGGAGCTGTTTTTT; j_gene: TRBJ2-2; abundance: once; v_gene: TRBV5-1; d_gene: -
CDR3aa: CASGLAGASYEQYF; CDR3nt: TGTGCCAGCGGGCTAGCGGGGGCGTCTTACGAGCAGTACTTC; j_gene: TRBJ2-7; abundance: -; v_gene: TRBV28; d_gene: TRBD2
CDR3aa: CASTVLTLHF; CDR3nt: TGTGCCAGCACCGTTTTAACCCTCCACTTT; j_gene: TRBJ1-6; abundance: -; v_gene: TRBV7-9; d_gene: -
CDR3aa: CATLPREGTSAEAFF; CDR3nt: TGTGCCACCCTCCCTAGGGAGGGTACGAGCGCTGAAGCTTTCTTT; j_gene: TRBJ1-1; abundance: -; v_gene: TRBV24-1; d_gene: -
CDR3aa: CASSTSPALTYEQYF; CDR3nt: TGTGCCAGCAGTACCTCGCCAGCGCTGACTTACGAGCAGTACTTC; j_gene: TRBJ2-7; abundance: few; v_gene: TRBV6-5; d_gene: -
CDR3aa: CATSRDTVGGGWFMNTEAFF; CDR3nt: TGTGCCACCAGCAGAGATACCGTGGGGGGAGGTTGGTTTATGAACACTGAAGCTTTCTTT; j_gene: TRBJ1-1; abundance: few; v_gene: TRBV15; d_gene: -
CDR3aa: CASSLQLMNTEAFF; CDR3nt: TGTGCCAGCAGCTTGCAACTCATGAACACTGAAGCTTTCTTT; j_gene: TRBJ1-1; abundance: -; v_gene: TRBV5-6; d_gene: -
CDR3aa: CASSIETAYGYTF; CDR3nt: TGTGCCAGCAGTATAGAGACAGCCTATGGCTACACCTTC; j_gene: TRBJ1-2; abundance: once; v_gene: TRBV2; d_gene: -
CDR3aa: CAWSGLPDEQYF; CDR3nt: TGTGCCTGGAGTGGCCTTCCGGACGAGCAGTACTTC; j_gene: TRBJ2-7; abundance: -; v_gene: TRBV30; d_gene: -
CDR3aa: CASSTPGDTEKLFF; CDR3nt: TGTGCCAGCAGTACCCCGGGGGATACTGAAAAACTGTTTTTT; j_gene: TRBJ1-4; abundance: -; v_gene: TRBV2; d_gene: -
CDR3aa: CASSTEGTGDGYTF; CDR3nt: TGCGCCAGCAGCACCGAGGGGACAGGTGATGGCTACACCTTC; j_gene: TRBJ1-2; abundance: -; v_gene: TRBV5-1; d_gene: TRBD1
CDR3aa: CASSFDRASYEQYF; CDR3nt: TGTGCCAGCAGTTTCGACAGGGCTTCCTACGAGCAGTACTTC; j_gene: TRBJ2-7; abundance: few; v_gene: TRBV11-2; d_gene: TRBD1
CDR3aa: CASRGGPTEAFF; CDR3nt: TGTGCCAGCAGGGGGGGTCCCACTGAAGCTTTCTTT; j_gene: TRBJ1-1; abundance: -; v_gene: TRBV2; d_gene: -
CDR3aa: CASSDGGGAETQYF; CDR3nt: TGTGCCAGCAGTGATGGCGGGGGGGCCGAGACCCAGTACTTC; j_gene: TRBJ2-5; abundance: few; v_gene: TRBV6-1; d_gene: TRBD2
CDR3aa: CASSVVRGGSYNEQFF; CDR3nt: TGTGCCAGCAGCGTTGTTAGGGGGGGGTCCTACAATGAGCAGTTCTTC; j_gene: TRBJ2-1; abundance: -; v_gene: TRBV7-8; d_gene: -
CDR3aa: CASSQDWTGGLEQYF; CDR3nt: TGTGCCAGCAGCCAAGATTGGACAGGGGGCCTGGAGCAGTACTTC; j_gene: TRBJ2-7; abundance: -; v_gene: TRBV3-1/TRBV3-2; d_gene: TRBD1
CDR3aa: CASSLMRRGPTYEQYF; CDR3nt: TGTGCCAGCAGCTTAATGAGGCGGGGCCCCACCTACGAGCAGTACTTC; j_gene: TRBJ2-7; abundance: -; v_gene: TRBV7-8; d_gene: -
CDR3aa: CASSVGWDEQFF; CDR3nt: TGTGCCAGTAGTGTCGGGTGGGATGAGCAGTTCTTC; j_gene: TRBJ2-1; abundance: -; v_gene: TRBV19; d_gene: -
CDR3aa: CASSETGGIGSPLHF; CDR3nt: TGTGCCAGTAGTGAGACAGGGGGCATAGGTTCACCCCTCCACTTT; j_gene: TRBJ1-6; abundance: -; v_gene: TRBV19; d_gene: TRBD1
CDR3aa: CASRLDSLDSPLHF; CDR3nt: TGCGCCAGCAGATTGGACAGTCTCGATTCACCCCTCCACTTT; j_gene: TRBJ1-6; abundance: -; v_gene: TRBV5-1; d_gene: -
CDR3aa: CASTQGYNTDTQYF; CDR3nt: TGTGCCAGTACTCAGGGTTACAACACAGATACGCAGTATTTT; j_gene: TRBJ2-3; abundance: -; v_gene: TRBV19; d_gene: -
CDR3aa: CASSAQGANYGYTF; CDR3nt: TGTGCCAGCAGCGCTCAGGGGGCTAACTATGGCTACACCTTC; j_gene: TRBJ1-2; abundance: -; v_gene: TRBV9; d_gene: TRBD1